A selection of T cell receptor beta chains follows, all from one sample in a study of PD-L1 blockade in urothelial cancer. Only in-frame clones appear in the TCRdb table, and some are missing; sequencing was by immunoSEQ multiplex PCR. This sample has just under 65,000 clones, with 70% to 90% found just once. Sequences were derived from PBMCs, sampled around atezolizumab (anti-PD-L1) treatment. All receptors come from a man in his 70s with urothelial cancer. CDR3s include the opening cysteine and the closing phenylalanine or tryptophan. D genes are given only for firm matches. Size is omitted from some rows. Given values are once, few, many or a class for expanded clones.

d_call	v_call	clone_size	j_call	cdr3_aa	cdr3_nt
NA	TRBV29-1	NA	TRBJ1-2	CSVEGQLPWSYGYTF	TGCAGCGTTGAAGGACAGCTTCCTTGGAGCTATGGCTACACCTTC
TRBD1	TRBV11-3	NA	TRBJ1-2	CASSLDREANF	TGTGCCAGCAGCTTGGACAGGGAGGCAAACTTC
TRBD2	TRBV18	NA	TRBJ2-3	CASSLLAATDTQYF	TGTGCCAGCTCACTTCTAGCGGCGACAGATACGCAGTATTTT
TRBD1	TRBV11-3	NA	TRBJ2-1	CASSVTGAYNEQFF	TGTGCCAGCAGTGTGACAGGGGCCTACAATGAGCAGTTCTTC
NA	TRBV20-1	NA	TRBJ1-5	CSASGGQPQHF	TGCAGTGCTAGTGGAGGGCAGCCCCAGCATTTT
TRBD2	TRBV27	NA	TRBJ2-1	CASRTGTSGLYNEQFF	TGTGCCAGCAGGACCGGGACTAGCGGTTTGTACAATGAGCAGTTCTTC
TRBD1	TRBV19	many	TRBJ1-1	CASSIDQTGLKAFF	TGTGCCAGTAGTATAGATCAGACAGGGCTGAAAGCTTTCTTT
TRBD2	TRBV5-6	NA	TRBJ2-1	CASSLLRERENNEQFF	TGTGCCAGCAGTCTCCTACGGGAGCGGGAGAACAATGAGCAGTTCTTC
TRBD1	TRBV5-1	few	TRBJ1-1	CASSVQGAQINTEAFF	TGCGCCAGCAGCGTCCAGGGGGCGCAGATCAACACTGAAGCTTTCTTT
NA	TRBV6-1	NA	TRBJ2-1	CATRGETRTYNEQFF	TGTGCCACCAGGGGGGAGACTAGGACCTACAATGAGCAGTTCTTC
NA	TRBV5-4	NA	TRBJ2-2	CASSLLGETGELFF	TGTGCCAGCAGCTTGTTGGGAGAGACCGGGGAGCTGTTTTTT
TRBD1	TRBV4-3	NA	TRBJ1-1	CASSRGTGGEAFF	TGCGCCAGCAGCCGCGGGACAGGGGGCGAAGCTTTCTTT
TRBD2	TRBV25-1	NA	TRBJ2-7	CASSESRGRTYEQYF	TGTGCCAGCAGTGAATCCCGCGGGAGGACCTACGAGCAGTACTTC
TRBD1	TRBV6-1	NA	TRBJ1-1	CASGGQLNTEAFF	TGTGCCAGCGGGGGACAGCTGAACACTGAAGCTTTCTTT
TRBD1	TRBV5-5	NA	TRBJ2-7	CASSLGQGNFYEQYF	TGTGCCAGCAGCTTGGGACAGGGCAACTTCTACGAGCAGTACTTC
NA	TRBV9	few	TRBJ1-1	CASSVDGNTEAFF	TGTGCCAGCAGCGTAGACGGGAACACTGAAGCTTTCTTT
NA	TRBV5-1	NA	TRBJ2-5	CASSLGGGHGETQYF	TGCGCCAGCAGCTTAGGGGGGGGACATGGCGAGACCCAGTACTTC
NA	TRBV4-2	NA	TRBJ1-5	CASSQNSPAGGSHQPQHF	TGTGCCAGCAGCCAAAACTCCCCAGCTGGGGGCTCCCATCAGCCCCAGCATTTT
NA	TRBV9	NA	TRBJ2-5	CASSFSLEETQYF	TGTGCCAGCAGCTTTAGCCTGGAGGAGACCCAGTACTTC
TRBD2	TRBV7-7	NA	TRBJ2-1	CASSPGTSGYNEQFF	TGTGCTAGCAGCCCCGGGACTAGCGGTTACAATGAGCAGTTCTTC
TRBD1	TRBV5-1	NA	TRBJ1-1	CASSLGLRQGTEAFF	TGCGCCAGCAGCTTGGGTTTGAGACAGGGCACTGAAGCTTTCTTT
TRBD1	TRBV28	NA	TRBJ2-3	CASSFEPGQGVDTDTQYF	TGTGCCAGCAGTTTCGAACCGGGACAGGGGGTAGACACAGATACGCAGTATTTT
NA	TRBV13	NA	TRBJ2-1	CASSFFSLRGNEQFF	TGTGCCAGCAGCTTTTTTAGCCTACGGGGCAATGAGCAGTTCTTC
TRBD1	TRBV9	NA	TRBJ2-7	CASSVGTGTEYEQYF	TGTGCCAGCAGCGTAGGGACCGGGACAGAATACGAGCAGTACTTC
NA	TRBV28	few	TRBJ2-5	CASRERRVQETQYF	TGTGCCAGCAGGGAGCGGAGGGTTCAAGAGACCCAGTACTTC
TRBD2	TRBV5-1	NA	TRBJ2-3	CASSFSLAGGPGTDTQYF	TGCGCCAGCAGCTTCTCGCTAGCGGGAGGGCCCGGCACAGATACGCAGTATTTT
NA	TRBV11-2	NA	TRBJ2-7	CASSLDNAGYEQYF	TGTGCCAGCAGCTTAGATAACGCGGGCTACGAGCAGTACTTC
TRBD2	TRBV7-2	few	TRBJ2-1	CASSIGLASRDEQFF	TGTGCCAGCAGCATCGGACTAGCCAGTCGCGATGAGCAGTTCTTC